The clone carrying this TCR beta chain came up a few times. Its antigen is not identified. As previously described, bulk TCR libraries were made using listed TCR primers. TCRdb re-called the PCR reads through MiXCR, storing one row per CDR3 protein. The sample yields about 510,000 distinct CDR3 sequences, around 23% seen once. This specimen belongs to a study of molecular identifiers for immune sequencing clone quantification. Points from the study as a whole: Barcode-sharing identical TCR molecules could underestimate highly expanded clone sizes.

CDR1 is SEHNR and CDR2 is FQNEAQ in the germline V gene (reference sequence). This CDR3 is built from 13 residues. V gave up 3 bases and J gave up 8 bases, with 11 bases separating them. Every naive CD8 library was made from between about 18,000 and 1,100,000 sorted cells with 10%, 30% or 50% RNA. The TCR sequence derives from a human donor in good health. Some libraries in this study had Jurkat cell RNA spiked in. This rearrangement joins TRBV7-9 to TRBJ2-4; D uncertain. The sequencing input was naive CD8+ T cells from blood, with Jurkat cell RNA spiked in. Subset defined: FACS-sorted CD8+CD4-CCR7+CD45RA+ naive T cells. The CDR3 protein is CASSLSPEDIQYF. CDR3 in DNA: TGTGCCAGCAGCTTGTCCCCTGAGGACATTCAGTACTTC.